The rows below give T cell receptor beta chains drawn from one sample of a study of CD8 T cells in ankylosing spondylitis. TCRdb called the 5' RACE reads again in MiXCR, with one record for every CDR3 protein. The table has some 130,000 distinct CDR3 sequences, 7.3% seen once. Sequenced material: blood, either unsorted or a sorted T cell fraction (not recorded which). The receptors come from a female donor with ankylosing spondylitis or in good health (not recorded which). CDR3s include the opening cysteine and the closing phenylalanine or tryptophan. D genes are given only for firm matches. Not every row has a clone size; where given, it reads once, few, many or a size class.

many | TRBJ2-1 | TRBD2 | TRBV5-1 | TGCGCCAGCACCCAGTTTCCGATAACTAGCGGGGGATTCGATGAGCAGTTCTTC | CASTQFPITSGGFDEQFF
many | TRBJ1-1 | - | TRBV4-3 | TGCGCCAGCAGCCAATTCCGGGGGTTGAACACTGAAGCTTTCTTT | CASSQFRGLNTEAFF
many | TRBJ1-2 | TRBD1 | TRBV30 | TGTGCCAATGAACAGGGGAACTATGGCTACACCTTC | CANEQGNYGYTF
many | TRBJ2-1 | - | TRBV11-1 | TGTGCCAGCAGCGCTGGACTGGAATTGAATGAGCAGTTCTTC | CASSAGLELNEQFF
- | TRBJ2-1 | - | TRBV7-8 | TGTGCCAGCAGCCCCGGGCGGATCTCCTTATACAATGAGCAGTTCTTC | CASSPGRISLYNEQFF
many | TRBJ2-5 | TRBD2 | TRBV20-1 | TGCAGTGCTCCCCGACTAGCGGGGTTTTCGGAGACCCAGTACTTC | CSAPRLAGFSETQYF
many | TRBJ2-2 | - | TRBV3-1 | TGTGCCAGCAGCCGGCTAAAGGGAGGTTGGACCGGGGAGCTGTTTTTT | CASSRLKGGWTGELFF
many | TRBJ1-1 | - | TRBV5-1 | TGCGCCAGCAGCCCAGGTACTGTGGGGGGAACTGAAGCTTTCTTT | CASSPGTVGGTEAFF
few | TRBJ2-7 | - | TRBV5-5 | TGTGCCAGCAGTTACCGCGGCAGGGGAGGTGACGAGCAGTACTTC | CASSYRGRGGDEQYF
many | TRBJ1-2 | - | TRBV12-3/TRBV12-4 | TGTGCCAGCAGTTTAAACAGCAACTATGGCTACACCTTC | CASSLNSNYGYTF
many | TRBJ1-1 | - | TRBV19 | TGTGCCAGTAGTATAGCCCTCGGGATGAACACTGAAGCTTTCTTT | CASSIALGMNTEAFF